These 24 T cell receptor beta chains originate from one sample sequenced in a study of blood T cell repertoires in COVID-19. Produced via immunoSEQ multiplex PCR; TCRdb's table is partial and in-frame only. The table shows 350,000 to 400,000 clones, with 85% to 90% occurring only once. The sequencing input was PBMCs or T cells enriched from blood (not recorded which). Receptors were obtained from a woman in her twenties or thirties with acute COVID-19.

This chain links TRBV2 with TRBJ2-3, with D tentatively TRBD1 (6 bases). This CDR3 contains 14 residues. V gave up 10 bases and J gave up 0 bases, with 14 bases separating them. Germline lookup yields CDR1 SNHLY and CDR2 FYNNEI. CDR3 nucleotides: TGTGCCACCACCGGGACACTCAGCACAGATACGCAGTATTTT. Its protein is CATTGTLSTDTQYF. Full variable domain (missing parts from reference TRBV2 and TRBJ2-3): EPEVTQTPSHQVTQMGQEVILRCVPISNHLYFYWYRQILGQKVEFLVSFYNNEISEKSEIFDDQFSVERPDGSNFTLKIRSTKLEDSAMYFCATTGTLSTDTQYFGPGTRLTVL.

V and J are TRBV4-1 and TRBJ2-7, with 7 bases matching TRBD1. This CDR3 is built from 14 residues. The germline V gene encodes CDR1 MGHRA and CDR2 YSYEKL. V lost 3 bases to trimming and J lost 5 bases; unmatched junction nucleotides: 7. The CDR3 loop is CASSHPQGLDEQYF. CDR3 nucleotides: TGCGCCAGCAGCCACCCACAGGGGCTGGACGAGCAGTACTTC.

The chain has TRBV4-3 and TRBJ2-1; tentative D call: TRBD1 (6 bases). Trimming shortened V by 4 bases and J by 4 bases, and 11 bases separated the two germline ends. The length of the CDR3 is 14 residues. Germline assignment: CDR1 LGHNA and CDR2 YSLEER. The CDR3 DNA follows: TGCGCCAGCAGCCCCCAGGGACAATACAATGAGCAGTTCTTC. Amino acids: CASSPQGQYNEQFF.

The genes are TRBV6-2 or TRBV6-3 and TRBJ1-2; D is perhaps TRBD1 (5 bases). CDR1 is MNHEY and CDR2 is SVGEGT in the germline V gene. The CDR3 has 13 residues. V was cut by 2 bases and J by 6 bases, with 10 bases left in between. The CDR3 protein is CASSYGGTDGYTF. CDR3 bases: TGTGCCAGCAGTTACGGAGGGACCGATGGCTACACCTTC.

The V call is TRBV7-9, the J call TRBJ2-1; no clear D gene. Per the germline V gene, CDR1 is SEHNR and CDR2 is FQNEAQ (reference sequence). V lost 4 bases, J lost 4 bases, and 8 bases lay in between. This CDR3 has 13 residues. CDR3 amino acids: CASSYDGYNEQFF. CDR3 sequence (DNA): TGTGCCAGCAGCTACGACGGGTACAATGAGCAGTTCTTC.

This chain links TRBV28 with TRBJ1-2; D might be TRBD1 (6 bases). The CDR3 spans 12 residues. V was trimmed by 4 bases and J by 5 bases, leaving 8 bases between them. Germline V gives CDR1 MDHEN, CDR2 SYDVKM. The CDR3, as DNA: TGTGCCAGCAGTTACGGACAGTATGGCTACACCTTC. This encodes CASSYGQYGYTF.

This clone came up once. The chain links TRBV5-6 to TRBJ2-2; perhaps TRBD1 as D (6 bases). Germline V gives CDR1 SGHDT, CDR2 YYEEEE. This CDR3 is built from 16 residues. The V gene lost 1 base and the J gene lost 6 bases, with 16 bases spanning the gap. This CDR3 reads CASSLRTGPVPGELFF. The CDR3 DNA follows: TGTGCCAGCAGCTTGAGAACAGGGCCGGTCCCCGGGGAGCTGTTTTTT.

The chain links TRBV30 to TRBJ2-3; D is ambiguous. The germline V and J ends were trimmed by 1 base and 3 bases, with 11 bases remaining between them. The CDR3 has 14 amino acids. Germline V gives CDR1 GTSNPN, CDR2 SVGIG (reference sequence). In nucleotides, the CDR3 is TGTGCCTGGAGTGGATTTTCCAGTACAGATACGCAGTATTTT. Amino acids: CAWSGFSSTDTQYF. Drawing the rest from reference TRBV30 and TRBJ2-3, the complete variable domain is SQTIHQWPATLVQPVGSPLSLECTVEGTSNPNLYWYRQAAGRGLQLLFYSVGIGQISSEVPQNLSASRPQDRQFILSSKKLLLSDSGFYLCAWSGFSSTDTQYFGPGTRLTVL.

The chain couples TRBV2 to TRBJ1-3; unclear D gene. Germline CDR1 reads SNHLY; CDR2 reads FYNNEI. The CDR3 has 13 residues. The V gene lost 4 bases and the J gene lost 0 bases, with 4 bases spanning the gap. The DNA of the CDR3 is TGTGCCAGCAGTGGACTCTCTGGAAACACCATATATTTT. Amino acid sequence: CASSGLSGNTIYF.

The chain recombines TRBV3-1 (or the pseudogene TRBV3-2) with TRBJ2-7; 9 bases align to TRBD2. The CDR3 loop spans 16 amino acids. Germline trimming cut 3 bases from V and 4 bases from J; bases unmatched to any gene: 10. Germline V lookup: CDR1 LGHDT, CDR2 YNNKEL (reference sequence). The CDR3 region is CASSQAVSGGLYEQYF. The CDR3 DNA reads as TGTGCCAGCAGCCAGGCAGTTAGCGGGGGCCTTTACGAGCAGTACTTC.

The chain employs TRBV7-3 and TRBJ2-7, with 10 bases matching TRBD2. CDR1 SGHTA and CDR2 FQGTGA come from the germline V gene. V shed 1 base, J shed 3 bases, and the junction held 15 bases outside the gene matches. The CDR3 sequence is 19 residues long. CDR3: CASSLNPRPSGGLYYEQYF. CDR3 nucleotides: TGTGCCAGCAGCTTAAACCCGCGGCCTAGCGGGGGCCTCTACTACGAGCAGTACTTC.

The chain is built from TRBV9 and TRBJ1-2, with 10 nucleotides matching TRBD1. Per the germline V gene, CDR1 is SGDLS and CDR2 is YYNGEE. The J segment lost 5 bases and the V segment lost 5 bases, leaving 6 bases of the junction unmatched. The CDR3 extends over 14 amino acids. The DNA for the CDR3 is TGTGCCAGCAGACAGACAGGGGGCGGATATGGCTACACCTTC. Translation: CASRQTGGGYGYTF.

The rearrangement joins TRBV5-6 to TRBJ1-1; TRBD1 matches at 10 bases. The CDR3 contains 17 residues. V lost 3 bases, J lost 0 bases, and 8 bases stayed unmatched. Germline V lookup: CDR1 SGHDT, CDR2 YYEEEE. CDR3 DNA: TGTGCCAGCAGCTCGTCCCGGGACAGGGGAATGAACACTGAAGCTTTCTTT. This codes for CASSSSRDRGMNTEAFF.

This chain links TRBV30 with TRBJ1-1; the D gene is possibly TRBD1 (5 bases). Germline V lookup: CDR1 GTSNPN, CDR2 SVGIG (reference sequence). Trimming left V 5 bases short and J 1 base short, with 14 bases between. This CDR3 has 14 residues. DNA of the CDR3: TGTGCCTGGGGAGGCAGGGCTTCGAACACTGAAGCTTTCTTT. Amino acid sequence: CAWGGRASNTEAFF.

This clone was detected only a few times. The J gene is TRBJ1-5, the V gene TRBV24-1; 7 bases are a match to TRBD1. This CDR3 spans 14 amino acids. V shed 9 bases and J 5 bases; nucleotides not matched to a gene: 9. Germline CDR1 reads KGHDR; CDR2 reads SFDVKD. The CDR3 here is CATGDRDGDQPQHF. DNA of the CDR3: TGTGCCACCGGCGACAGGGATGGAGATCAGCCCCAGCATTTT.

This clone was detected only once. The J gene is TRBJ1-1, the V gene TRBV10-2; D unclear. The CDR3 runs to 14 residues. The V end lost 6 bases, the J end lost 1 base, and 12 bases lay between the germline ends. Germline loops: CDR1 WSHSY, CDR2 SAAADI. This CDR3 is CASREDLWNTEAFF. The CDR3 nucleotides read TGCGCCAGCAGGGAGGACTTGTGGAACACTGAAGCTTTCTTT.

The chain recombines TRBV5-1 with TRBJ2-7, with a tentative D call TRBD2 (5 bases). Germline CDR1 reads SGHRS; CDR2 reads YFSETQ. Trimming took 7 bases from V and 2 from J, leaving 16 bases between them. This CDR3 contains 14 residues. In nucleotides, the CDR3 is TGCGCCAGCCGATTGGTCGAGGGAACCTACGAGCAGTACTTC. This gives the protein CASRLVEGTYEQYF.

The V gene is TRBV4-1, the J gene TRBJ2-1, with TRBD1 as a possible D gene (5 bases). Germline CDR1 reads MGHRA; CDR2 reads YSYEKL. This CDR3 has 15 residues. Deletions cut 1 base from V and 4 bases from J, with 11 bases between. The CDR3 DNA reads as TGCGCCAGCAGCCAAGGGGGCAGACTTTACAATGAGCAGTTCTTC. It translates to CASSQGGRLYNEQFF.

This clone was detected a few times. The rearrangement joins TRBV10-2 to TRBJ1-2, with 7 bases matching TRBD1. The J segment lost 6 bases and the V segment lost 8 bases, leaving 6 bases of the junction unmatched. CDR1 is WSHSY and CDR2 is SAAADI in the germline V gene. This CDR3 region has 12 residues. The CDR3 sequence: CASYDRVDGYTF. The CDR3 nucleotides are TGCGCCAGCTATGACAGGGTGGATGGCTACACCTTC.

The chain links TRBV5-1 to TRBJ1-2, with TRBD1 identical over 8 bases. The V segment lost 4 bases and the J segment 3 bases; nucleotides outside the gene matches: 11. The CDR3 consists of 16 residues. The germline CDR1 and CDR2 sequences are SGHRS and YFSETQ. CDR3 bases: TGCGCCAGCAGCGTGGCACCGGACAGGGATCACTATGGCTACACCTTC. It encodes CASSVAPDRDHYGYTF.

This clone was detected only once. This chain connects TRBV6-5 to TRBJ1-1, with D possibly TRBD1 on 6 matching bases. V lost 8 bases and J lost 3, with 10 bases in between. The CDR3 length is 12 residues. CDR1 and CDR2 (germline): MNHEY, SVGAGI. CDR3 in amino acids: CASGGAYTEAFF. For the CDR3, the DNA is TGTGCCAGCGGGGGGGCGTACACTGAAGCTTTCTTT.

This clone appeared once. This rearrangement joins TRBV11-3 to TRBJ2-3, with 8 bases identical to TRBD2. Losses at the gene ends were 5 bases for V and 4 bases for J; bases not matched to a gene: 11. Germline V lookup: CDR1 SGHNT, CDR2 YENEEA. The CDR3 loop spans 16 amino acids. The CDR3 sequence: CASSQGSSGPSDTQYF. DNA for the CDR3: TGTGCCAGCAGCCAAGGGTCTAGCGGGCCCTCAGATACGCAGTATTTT.

The genes are TRBV5-6 and TRBJ1-6, with D perhaps TRBD1 (5 bases). Germline V gives CDR1 SGHDT, CDR2 YYEEEE. The CDR3 loop spans 17 amino acids. Deletions cut 2 bases from V and 6 bases from J, with 18 bases between. CDR3 nucleotide sequence: TGTGCCAGCAGCTTACACGGGGGTGACAGTGGTAATTCACCCCTCCACTTT. Its protein product is CASSLHGGDSGNSPLHF.

The count of this clone is one. The chain carries TRBV4-3 and TRBJ2-2; TRBD2 agrees at 11 bases. The CDR3 sequence is 17 residues long. With 0 bases clipped from V and 6 bases from J, the junction kept 6 bases outside the gene matches. Germline CDR1 and CDR2: LGHNA and YSLEER. CDR3 loop: CASSQERLAGRAGELFF. CDR3 sequence (DNA): TGCGCCAGCAGCCAAGAGAGACTAGCGGGGAGGGCCGGGGAGCTGTTTTTT.